The entry below describes one TCR beta chain. This sample was included in a study of blood T cell repertoires in COVID-19. In the study overall: Material from acute and convalescent COVID-19 was sourced from the United States, Italy and Spain. Sources were T cells, B-cell-depleted T cells, or PBMCs; the material itself was cDNA or gDNA.

Original analysis: Cell counts per sample came from amplifying reference gene primers. Assay used: immunoSEQ multiplex PCR; TCRdb lists only in-frame clones, some missing. V and J calls and clone size are copied from that table; D and trimming were computed from the DNA. Here the sample spans under 250,000 clones, approximately 89% being singletons. The germline gives CDR1 SGHRS, CDR2 YFSETQ. The CDR3 loop spans 16 amino acids. Trimming took off 4 bases at V and 7 bases at J, with 20 bases between the two ends. J is TRBJ2-2 and V is TRBV5-1; weak D call: TRBD1 (7 bases). This receptor was obtained from a middle-aged woman with acute or convalescent COVID-19. The sample comprised peripheral blood. CDR3 region: CASSPRGALGHGELFF. The CDR3 coding sequence is TGCGCCAGCAGCCCCAGGGGGGCGCTAGGTCACGGGGAGCTGTTTTTT.